Below are 28 T cell receptor beta chains sequenced from a single sample in a study of metastatic and nonmetastatic thyroid tumors. TCRdb re-clonotyped the PCR reads through MiXCR. The repertoire holds about 25,000 clones, with under 25% as singletons. No treatment of any kind had been given to any patient before thyroid surgery. Source material: blood. These receptors were collected from a male donor with papillary thyroid cancer or a benign thyroid nodule (not recorded which). Some clones in this sample may be carry-over from other donors' samples.

The J gene is TRBJ2-7, the V gene TRBV20-1, with D possibly being TRBD2 (6 bases). Per germline, CDR1 DFQATT and CDR2 SNEGSKA (reference sequence). There are 14 residues in the CDR3. V was cut by 3 bases and J by 0 bases, with 12 bases left in between. CDR3 protein: CSARRLGISYEQYF. CDR3 sequence (DNA): TGCAGTGCTAGGCGACTAGGTATCTCCTACGAGCAGTACTTC.

This clone was seen many times. The V and J genes are TRBV5-6 and TRBJ2-7; D gene ambiguous. Germline V CDR1 and CDR2: SGHDT, YYEEEE. The CDR3 is made up of 13 amino acids. Deletions cut 6 bases from V and 2 bases from J, with 12 bases between. The CDR3 DNA follows: TGTGCCAGCATGGAAGGAGTAGCCTACGAGCAGTACTTC. It translates to CASMEGVAYEQYF.

The J gene is TRBJ2-5, the V gene TRBV2; 8 bases line up with TRBD1. Germline V gene data show CDR1 as SNHLY and CDR2 as FYNNEI. After removal of 7 bases from V and 3 bases from J, the junction contained 4 bases not matched to a gene. The CDR3 spans 13 residues. The CDR3 is CASMKGQEETQYF. For the CDR3, the DNA is TGTGCCAGCATGAAGGGACAGGAAGAGACCCAGTACTTC.

There are many counts of this clone. The chain is built from TRBV6-1 and TRBJ2-5; TRBD1 matches 7 bases. Per germline, CDR1 MNHNS and CDR2 SASEGT. V shed 8 bases, J shed 2 bases, and the junction held 8 bases outside the gene matches. This CDR3 is built from 14 residues. As DNA, the CDR3 is TGTGCCAGCGGGGACAGTAAAATTCAAGAGACCCAGTACTTC. It encodes CASGDSKIQETQYF.

CDR3 loop: CASLSSVNGELFF. The CDR3 DNA reads TGTGCCAGTCTGAGCTCTGTGAACGGGGAGCTGTTTTTT. This chain joins TRBV18 and TRBJ2-2; D is uncertain. V lost 9 bases, J lost 7 bases, and 15 bases lay in between. The CDR3 spans 13 residues. The germline V gene encodes CDR1 KGHSH and CDR2 LQKENI.

This clone is labeled as medium-sized. The V gene is TRBV2, the J gene TRBJ2-7; 8 bases agree with TRBD2. The ends lost 3 bases at V and 2 bases at J; junction bases unmatched: 0. CDR3 length: 13 amino acids. CDR1 is SNHLY and CDR2 is FYNNEI in the germline V gene. DNA of the CDR3: TGTGCCAGCAGTGAGGGACTAGCCTACGAGCAGTACTTC. This gives the protein CASSEGLAYEQYF.

This clone has a handful of counts. V is TRBV19 and J is TRBJ1-1; no reliable D call. CDR3 length equals 11 residues. V lost 5 bases and J lost 10, with 11 bases in between. CDR1 is LNHDA, CDR2 SQIVND, per germline (reference sequence). The CDR3 loop is CASSSGRGAFF. The CDR3 nucleotides read TGTGCCAGTAGTTCCGGACGTGGAGCTTTCTTT.

This clone was found a few times. The chain carries TRBV5-1 and TRBJ1-1; D uncertain. The CDR3 is 14 residues long. V was clipped by 5 bases and J by 1 base, with 12 bases between them. CDR1 is SGHRS, CDR2 YFSETQ, per germline. CDR3 sequence (DNA): TGCGCCAGCAGTTACTACGACCCGAACACTGAAGCTTTCTTT. Its translation: CASSYYDPNTEAFF. Looking up the rest from reference TRBV5-1 and TRBJ1-1 gives the full variable domain: KAGVTQTPRYLIKTRGQQVTLSCSPISGHRSVSWYQQTPGQGLQFLFEYFSETQRNKGNFPGRFSGRQFSNSRSEMNVSTLELGDSALYLCASSYYDPNTEAFFGQGTRLTVV.

The chain links TRBV4-1 to TRBJ2-2; D call uncertain. Deletions cut 0 bases from V and 5 bases from J, with 4 bases between. The germline V gene has CDR1 MGHRA and CDR2 YSYEKL. The CDR3 runs to 13 residues. The CDR3 DNA reads as TGCGCCAGCAGCCAAGACCTTACCGGGGAGCTGTTTTTT. It yields the protein CASSQDLTGELFF.

In its sample, this clone was seen many times. Within the sample, other DNA sequences also encode this same CDR3. The J gene is TRBJ1-4, the V gene TRBV12-3 or TRBV12-4; 9 nucleotides line up with TRBD1. This CDR3 is built from 14 residues. V was clipped by 6 bases and J by 10 bases; unmatched bases: 9. As DNA, the CDR3 is TGTGCCAGCAGGCAACAGGGGGCGCTTGGAAAACTGTTTTTT. This translates into CASRQQGALGKLFF.

This clone was counted ten times or more. A much larger clone differs by one base, so this may be a read error. The chain carries TRBV6-1 and TRBJ2-5, with 8 bases that match TRBD2. This CDR3 comprises 17 residues. CDR1 MNHNS and CDR2 SASEGT come from the germline V gene. The CDR3 here is CACSEVGSGRSQETQYF. In nucleotides, the CDR3 is TGTGCCTGCAGTGAAGTTGGCAGCGGGAGAAGCCAAGAGACCCAGTACTTC.

This clone was recorded many times. The rearrangement joins TRBV15 to TRBJ2-1, with no clear D. Trimming cost V 2 bases and J 8 bases, with 13 bases left between them. The CDR3 sequence is 14 residues long. Germline V gene sequence: CDR1 LNHNV, CDR2 YYDKDF (reference sequence). Here the CDR3 DNA reads TGTGCCACCAGCAGATCGCTGGGTGGGGATGAGCAGTTCTTC. Amino acids: CATSRSLGGDEQFF.

This clone was seen at least ten times. The chain joins TRBV20-1 to TRBJ2-7; a possible D gene is TRBD1 (5 bases). Looked up from germline, CDR1 is DFQATT and CDR2 is SNEGSKA (reference sequence). Trimming cost V 6 bases and J 2 bases, with 11 bases left between them. The CDR3 has 12 amino acids. CDR3 nucleotide sequence: TGCAGTGCCCTCTCACAGGCCTACGAGCAGTACTTC. Translated: CSALSQAYEQYF.

This clone is medium-sized in the sample. V and J are TRBV27 and TRBJ2-5; D gene uncertain. Germline CDR1 is MNHEY and CDR2 is SMNVEV (reference sequence). Deletions cut 0 bases from V and 4 bases from J, with 9 bases between. This CDR3 is built from 14 residues. The CDR3 DNA sequence: TGTGCCAGCAGTTTATCGTGGGATTTAGAGACCCAGTACTTC. It encodes CASSLSWDLETQYF.

J is TRBJ2-7 and V is TRBV11-2; 11 bases are a match to TRBD2. The length of the CDR3 is 16 residues. In germline, CDR1 is SGHAT, CDR2 FQNNGV. The ends lost 5 bases at V and 0 bases at J; junction bases unmatched: 6. CDR3 region: CASSKSGTSGSYEQYF. The CDR3 DNA sequence: TGTGCCAGCAGCAAGTCCGGGACTAGCGGCTCCTACGAGCAGTACTTC.

The sample holds many counts of this clone. The junction departs from germline at one end; a sequencing error may be responsible. The same CDR3 can be traced to other DNA sequences in this sample. This rearrangement joins TRBV28 to TRBJ1-3; D gene ambiguous. The germline gives CDR1 MDHEN, CDR2 SYDVKM. The CDR3 has 14 amino acids. The DNA for the CDR3 is TGTGCCAGCAGTCTACAGATTAACGGAAATACCATATATTTT. It encodes CASSLQINGNTIYF.

This clone was counted a few times. The CDR3, as DNA: TGTGCCAGCAGGCCAAGCAGGGGGAGAGGCTACACCTTC. It encodes CASRPSRGRGYTF. The rearrangement joins TRBV28 to TRBJ1-2; 7 bases are shared with TRBD1. The CDR3 runs 13 residues. Germline trimming cut 6 bases from V and 8 bases from J; bases unmatched to any gene: 9. Germline lookup yields CDR1 MDHEN and CDR2 SYDVKM.

V is TRBV30 and J is TRBJ1-2; 9 nucleotides align to TRBD1. The trim removed 3 bases at V and 7 bases at J, leaving 6 bases unmatched. The CDR3 sequence is 13 residues long. Germline V CDR1 and CDR2: GTSNPN, SVGIG (reference sequence). The CDR3 DNA reads TGTGCCTGGAGGGGACAGGGAAAAGGTGGCTACACCTTC. This translates into CAWRGQGKGGYTF.

This clone has at least ten counts. This chain links TRBV6-4 with TRBJ2-2; possible D gene TRBD1, 6 bases. CDR1 MRHNA and CDR2 SNTAGT come from the germline V gene. The length of the CDR3 is 14 residues. The ends were cut back, 6 bases at V and 6 bases at J, with 14 bases in the middle. The CDR3 here is CASSRQAEAGELFF. The CDR3 DNA is TGTGCCAGCAGCAGACAGGCCGAAGCCGGGGAGCTGTTTTTT.

This chain uses TRBV5-6 with TRBJ1-5; no definite D call. Germline CDR1 SGHDT, CDR2 YYEEEE. The CDR3 covers 15 residues. V was pared by 4 bases and J by 0 bases, with 11 bases between. CDR3 region: CASSVSAFSNQPQHF. As DNA, the CDR3 is TGTGCCAGCAGCGTGTCAGCCTTTAGCAATCAGCCCCAGCATTTT.

Many counts were recorded for this clone. V usage is TRBV7-2 and J usage is TRBJ2-1; 8 bases are shared with TRBD1. CDR1 and CDR2 from the germline V gene are SGHTA and FQGNSA. The CDR3 spans 15 residues. The ends lost 5 bases at V and 2 bases at J; junction bases unmatched: 5. For the CDR3, the DNA is TGTGCCAGCAGCCCGGGACAGGCCCCCTACAATGAGCAGTTCTTC. Translating it yields CASSPGQAPYNEQFF.

In this sample, this clone turned up many times. This sequence joins TRBV14 and TRBJ1-1, with no clear D. CDR3 length: 14 amino acids. Trimming took off 1 base at V and 0 bases at J, with 6 bases between the two ends. Per germline, CDR1 SGHDN and CDR2 FVKESK. The CDR3 DNA reads TGTGCCAGCAGCCAAGGCCGGATGAACACTGAAGCTTTCTTT. Protein product: CASSQGRMNTEAFF.

Remarks on this clone: A junction end diverges from the germline sequence, so it may reflect a read error. This chain joins TRBV7-8 and TRBJ1-1; D perhaps matches TRBD1 (5 bases). Germline values: CDR1 SGHVS, CDR2 FQNEAQ. This CDR3 has 15 residues. The chain's CDR3 is CASILANFPGVEAFF. CDR3 bases: TGTGCCAGCATCTTAGCTAATTTCCCGGGGGTTGAAGCTTTCTTC.

As concerns this clone: At one end, the junction sequence differs from germline, possibly due to a read error. Other DNA sequences of this sample code for an identical CDR3. The chain is built from TRBV5-1 and TRBJ2-5; 7 bases agree with TRBD2. CDR3 size: 16 residues. Germline V lookup: CDR1 SGHRS, CDR2 YFSETQ. CDR3 coding DNA: TGCGCCAGCCACCGGGGAGGGGCCGGCCCAGAAGAGACACAGTACTTC. Amino acid sequence: CASHRGGAGPEETQYF.

There are many counts of this clone. CDR3 in DNA: TGCAGCGTTGAAGGGGGGACTAGCGGCGAAGACTCCTACGAGCAGTACTTC. Translation gives CSVEGGTSGEDSYEQYF. The chain recombines TRBV29-1 with TRBJ2-7; 11 bases fit TRBD2. The CDR3 loop spans 17 amino acids. CDR1 is SQVTM, CDR2 ANQGSEA, per germline. The V gene end was trimmed by 1 base and the J gene end by 0 bases; junction bases not matched to a gene: 8.

The genes are TRBV24-1 and TRBJ2-1; 7 nucleotides align to TRBD2. The CDR3 length is 14 residues. The trim removed 9 bases at V and 8 bases at J, leaving 12 bases unmatched. Germline CDR1 reads KGHDR; CDR2 reads SFDVKD. CDR3 residues: CATSGLTRVDEQFF. The CDR3 DNA sequence: TGTGCCACCTCGGGACTAACGAGAGTCGATGAGCAGTTCTTC.

The table lists this clone with many counts. The chain joins TRBV5-1 to TRBJ2-1; 9 nucleotides align to TRBD1. Germline values: CDR1 SGHRS, CDR2 YFSETQ. Trimming cost V 6 bases and J 7 bases; bases outside gene matches: 5. This CDR3 region has 13 residues. CDR3 bases: TGCGCCAGCATCGGACAGGGGTTTAATGAGCAGTTCTTC. It specifies CASIGQGFNEQFF.

V usage is TRBV7-3 and J usage is TRBJ2-7; weak D call: TRBD1 (5 bases). Germline lookup yields CDR1 SGHTA and CDR2 FQGTGA. The CDR3 consists of 20 residues. Deletions cut 1 base from V and 2 bases from J, with 27 bases between. CDR3 in amino acids: CASSLKGHRPPYRGTYEQYF. In DNA form, the CDR3 reads TGTGCCAGCAGCTTAAAGGGCCACAGGCCCCCCTATCGTGGCACCTACGAGCAGTACTTC.